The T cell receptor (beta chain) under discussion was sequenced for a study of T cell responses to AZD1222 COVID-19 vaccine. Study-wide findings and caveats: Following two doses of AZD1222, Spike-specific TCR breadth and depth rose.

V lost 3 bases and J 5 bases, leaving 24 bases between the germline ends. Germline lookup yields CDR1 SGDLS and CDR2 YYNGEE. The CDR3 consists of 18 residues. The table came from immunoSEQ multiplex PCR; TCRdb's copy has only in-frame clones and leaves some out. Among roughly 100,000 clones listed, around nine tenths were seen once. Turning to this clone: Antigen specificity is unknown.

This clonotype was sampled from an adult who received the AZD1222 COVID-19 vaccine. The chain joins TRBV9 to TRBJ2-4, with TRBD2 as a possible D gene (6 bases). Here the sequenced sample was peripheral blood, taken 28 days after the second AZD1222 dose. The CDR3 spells CASSDSVGEWGGENIQYF. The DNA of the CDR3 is TGTGCCAGCAGCGACTCCGTTGGAGAATGGGGAGGCGAAAACATTCAGTACTTC.